Listed below are T cell receptor beta chains from one sample, sequenced in a study of T cells after yellow fever vaccination. Each CDR3 protein is one row after TCRdb ran MiXCR on the 5' RACE reads. This sample has 150,000 or so distinct CDR3 sequences, with 5.5% to 7.5% found just once. The sequences come from CD4+ T cells sorted from PBMCs, collected less than 6 days after the first yellow fever vaccination. These receptors came from a man aged 18 to 29 who received the YFV17D yellow fever vaccine. CDR3s include the opening cysteine and the closing phenylalanine or tryptophan. D genes are given only for firm matches. Rows give clone size only sometimes, using once, few, many, or a class for an expanded clone.

clone_size | j_call | d_call | v_call | cdr3_aa | cdr3_nt
many | TRBJ2-3 | NA | TRBV15 | CATSRSTFTDTQYF | TGTGCCACCAGCAGATCAACGTTTACAGATACGCAGTATTTT
many | TRBJ2-3 | TRBD2 | TRBV29-1 | CSARGTSGGTDTQYF | TGCAGCGCCCGCGGGACTAGCGGGGGGACAGATACGCAGTATTTT
NA | TRBJ2-1 | NA | TRBV18 | CASSAGTSIDEQFF | TGTGCCAGCTCAGCAGGGACTTCAATCGATGAGCAGTTCTTC
many | TRBJ2-3 | NA | TRBV18 | CASSTNREDTQYF | TGTGCCAGCTCAACGAATCGGGAGGATACGCAGTATTTT
few | TRBJ1-1 | NA | TRBV14 | CASSQGRGDLNTEAFF | TGTGCCAGCAGCCAAGGTAGGGGGGACCTGAACACTGAAGCTTTCTTT
many | TRBJ2-5 | NA | TRBV21-1 | CASSQQGQETQYF | TGTGCCAGCAGCCAACAGGGCCAAGAGACCCAGTACTTC
many | TRBJ2-2 | NA | TRBV3-1 | CASSQVYVGFPGELFF | TGTGCCAGCAGCCAAGTCTATGTGGGCTTCCCCGGGGAGCTGTTTTTT
NA | TRBJ1-1 | NA | TRBV19 | CASTEGGLRGTEAFF | TGTGCCAGTACCGAGGGGGGTCTTAGAGGAACTGAAGCTTTCTTT
many | TRBJ2-3 | NA | TRBV21-1 | CASSKRMGLGGNTDTQYF | TGTGCCAGCAGCAAAAGAATGGGACTAGGGGGGAACACAGATACGCAGTATTTT
NA | TRBJ2-3 | TRBD1 | TRBV3-1 | CATQGVDTQYF | TGTGCCACACAGGGGGTGGATACGCAGTATTTT
many | TRBJ1-1 | TRBD1 | TRBV5-6 | CASSSGQGNTEAFF | TGTGCCAGCAGCTCGGGACAGGGGAACACTGAAGCTTTCTTT
many | TRBJ1-1 | NA | TRBV20-1 | CSARENLNTEAFF | TGCAGTGCTAGAGAAAATTTGAACACTGAAGCTTTCTTT
many | TRBJ2-7 | NA | TRBV5-1 | CASSRTGLAEQYF | TGCGCCAGCAGCCGCACAGGACTGGCCGAGCAGTACTTC
many | TRBJ2-1 | NA | TRBV20-1 | CSARDPGTQGEQFF | TGCAGTGCTAGGGATCCCGGGACTCAAGGGGAGCAGTTCTTC
many | TRBJ2-3 | TRBD2 | TRBV27 | CASSSPWTSGGGYTQYF | TGTGCCAGCAGTTCCCCTTGGACTAGCGGGGGGGGTTATACGCAGTATTTT
many | TRBJ2-3 | TRBD1 | TRBV24-1 | CATSEGGADTQYF | TGTGCCACCAGTGAAGGGGGCGCAGATACGCAGTATTTT
NA | TRBJ2-7 | NA | TRBV7-2 | CASSAPISPYEQYF | TGTGCCAGCAGCGCCCCTATATCCCCCTACGAGCAGTACTTC
NA | TRBJ1-6 | TRBD1 | TRBV3-1 | CASSQTGSPLHF | TGTGCCAGCAGCCAGACAGGGTCACCCCTCCACTTT
many | TRBJ2-3 | NA | TRBV20-1 | CSATLPRSSTDTQYF | TGCAGTGCCACCCTTCCCCGGTCTAGCACAGATACGCAGTATTTT
many | TRBJ2-2 | TRBD2 | TRBV7-2 | CASSPRTRGSGTGELFF | TGTGCCAGCAGCCCCAGGACTAGAGGTTCGGGCACCGGGGAGCTGTTTTTT
many | TRBJ2-3 | TRBD2 | TRBV5-4 | CASSDPLLAGGSTDTQYF | TGTGCCAGCAGCGACCCCCTACTAGCGGGGGGTAGCACAGATACGCAGTATTTT
many | TRBJ2-7 | TRBD2 | TRBV4-2 | CASSQDPTSGEQYF | TGTGCCAGCAGCCAAGATCCCACTAGCGGCGAGCAGTACTTC
many | TRBJ2-2 | NA | TRBV18 | CASSPTENTGELFF | TGTGCCAGCTCACCGACAGAGAACACCGGGGAGCTGTTTTTT
many | TRBJ1-1 | NA | TRBV3-1 | CASSQRVNTEAFF | TGTGCCAGCAGCCAAAGGGTGAACACTGAAGCTTTCTTT
many | TRBJ2-2 | NA | TRBV2 | CASSIRGNTGELFF | TGTGCCAGCAGCATCAGGGGGAACACCGGGGAGCTGTTTTTT
few | TRBJ1-5 | TRBD1 | TRBV4-3 | CASSQAGGQPQHF | TGCGCCAGCAGCCAAGCAGGGGGTCAGCCCCAGCATTTT
NA | TRBJ2-5 | TRBD2 | TRBV5-1 | CASSPGGDQETQYF | TGCGCCAGCAGCCCGGGGGGGGATCAAGAGACCCAGTACTTC
NA | TRBJ1-1 | NA | TRBV18 | CASSPRTVLLSEAFF | TGTGCCAGCTCACCCCGGACAGTTCTTTTGTCTGAAGCTTTCTTT
many | TRBJ1-5 | TRBD1 | TRBV20-1 | CSATRGTGNQPQHF | TGCAGTGCTACAAGAGGGACAGGCAATCAGCCCCAGCATTTT
many | TRBJ2-2 | TRBD2 | TRBV29-1 | CSVVTSGGTGELFF | TGCAGCGTTGTCACTAGCGGGGGCACCGGGGAGCTGTTTTTT
many | TRBJ2-1 | NA | TRBV12-3/TRBV12-4 | CASSLWRGGRNEQFF | TGTGCCAGCAGTTTGTGGAGGGGGGGCCGAAATGAGCAGTTCTTC
many | TRBJ1-6 | TRBD1 | TRBV5-5 | CASSFGFDRVMNSPLHF | TGTGCCAGCAGCTTCGGATTCGACAGGGTGATGAATTCACCCCTCCACTTT
many | TRBJ2-1 | TRBD1 | TRBV5-1 | CASSSQGQGDNEQFF | TGCGCCAGCAGCTCCCAGGGACAGGGCGACAATGAGCAGTTCTTC
many | TRBJ2-1 | NA | TRBV12-3/TRBV12-4 | CASSLSGSGDEQFF | TGTGCCAGCAGTTTGTCGGGGTCTGGTGATGAGCAGTTCTTC
NA | TRBJ1-2 | NA | TRBV6-5 | CASSYQQGYYGYTF | TGTGCCAGCAGTTACCAACAGGGATACTATGGCTACACCTTC
few | TRBJ2-3 | TRBD2 | TRBV20-1 | CSARDARGGEVNTQYF | TGCAGTGCTAGAGATGCTCGCGGGGGGGAGGTAAATACGCAGTATTTT
many | TRBJ2-4 | NA | TRBV5-5 | CASSLPREGNIQYF | TGTGCCAGCAGCCTACCTCGAGAGGGAAACATTCAGTACTTC
NA | TRBJ1-5 | NA | TRBV7-2 | CASSSSQASPQHF | TGTGCCAGCAGCTCGAGTCAGGCTTCGCCCCAGCATTTT
many | TRBJ2-1 | NA | TRBV24-1 | CATSDWQGSTEQFF | TGTGCCACCAGTGATTGGCAGGGGAGCACTGAGCAGTTCTTC
many | TRBJ1-3 | NA | TRBV5-1 | CASSLWSSKFGGNTIYF | TGCGCCAGCAGCTTGTGGTCTAGTAAATTTGGTGGAAACACCATATATTTT
many | TRBJ1-2 | NA | TRBV4-2 | CASNLRQASGRYGYTF | TGTGCCAGCAACCTAAGACAGGCCAGTGGCCGCTATGGCTACACCTTC
many | TRBJ1-2 | TRBD1 | TRBV6-1 | CASSEGGTGFGGYTF | TGTGCCAGCAGCGAGGGGGGGACAGGGTTTGGCGGCTACACCTTC
many | TRBJ1-2 | TRBD1 | TRBV6-5 | CASSITGDYGYTF | TGTGCCAGCAGTATAACAGGGGACTATGGCTACACCTTC
few | TRBJ2-3 | TRBD1 | TRBV9 | CASRPDRGAVEDTQYF | TGTGCCAGCAGACCAGACAGGGGTGCGGTTGAAGATACGCAGTATTTT
many | TRBJ2-7 | TRBD2 | TRBV4-3 | CASSQDLLAGSYEQYF | TGCGCCAGCAGCCAAGACCTGCTAGCGGGCTCCTACGAGCAGTACTTC
NA | TRBJ1-2 | NA | TRBV25-1 | CASSKEGASNYGYTF | TGTGCCAGCAGTAAAGAAGGGGCCTCTAACTATGGCTACACCTTC
many | TRBJ2-3 | NA | TRBV4-1 | CASSFTGMGSDTQYF | TGCGCCAGCAGCTTTACAGGGATGGGGTCAGATACGCAGTATTTT
few | TRBJ1-2 | NA | TRBV7-2 | CASSFRGLGGGYTF | TGTGCCAGCAGCTTTAGGGGCTTAGGTGGTGGCTACACCTTC
few | TRBJ1-2 | NA | TRBV11-2 | CASSLDTGYGYTF | TGTGCCAGCAGCTTAGATACGGGGTATGGCTACACCTTC
many | TRBJ2-1 | NA | TRBV2 | CASSESTTMSEQFF | TGTGCCAGCAGTGAATCTACTACAATGAGCGAGCAGTTCTTC
many | TRBJ2-7 | TRBD2 | TRBV29-1 | CSYGKRGYEQYF | TGCAGCTATGGGAAGCGGGGCTACGAGCAGTACTTC
few | TRBJ2-5 | NA | TRBV15 | CATSGLRRGVQETQYF | TGTGCCACCAGCGGCCTCCGCCGCGGGGTACAAGAGACCCAGTACTTC
many | TRBJ1-1 | TRBD1 | TRBV11-2 | CASSRTGGFVTEAFF | TGTGCCAGCTCCCGGACAGGGGGCTTTGTCACTGAAGCTTTCTTT